Listed here are 23 T cell receptor beta chains from one sample, sequenced in a study of blood T cell repertoires in COVID-19. This table comes from immunoSEQ multiplex PCR, and its TCRdb copy is limited to in-frame clones, with some not included. This sample has roughly 200,000 clones, with roughly 83% found just once. Sequencing input: peripheral blood. These receptors were taken from a woman in her forties with COVID-19, enrolled during active disease.

The table lists this clone with a few counts. The chain joins TRBV6-5 to TRBJ2-7, with D tentatively TRBD1 (5 bases). This CDR3 is 13 amino acids long. Deletions cut 5 bases from V and 2 bases from J, with 10 bases between. Germline V gene sequence: CDR1 MNHEY, CDR2 SVGAGI. CDR3 residues: CASSLQGAYEQYF. The CDR3 region has the DNA TGTGCCAGCAGTCTTCAGGGTGCCTACGAGCAGTACTTC.

This chain connects TRBV3-1 (or the pseudogene TRBV3-2) to TRBJ1-1; D ambiguous. V was cut by 6 bases and J by 2 bases, with 10 bases left in between. The CDR3 is 13 amino acids. The germline V gene encodes CDR1 LGHDT and CDR2 YNNKEL (reference sequence). CDR3 in DNA: TGTGCCAGCAGTTCCACAGTAAACACTGAAGCTTTCTTT. It encodes CASSSTVNTEAFF.

The chain uses TRBV6-1 and TRBJ1-2; D call uncertain. Germline V lookup: CDR1 MNHNS, CDR2 SASEGT. The V end lost 2 bases, the J end lost 6 bases, and 10 bases lay between the germline ends. The CDR3 runs 13 residues. The CDR3 sequence: CASSERGIDGYTF. The CDR3 DNA sequence: TGTGCCAGCAGTGAAAGAGGGATCGATGGCTACACCTTC.

At least ten counts were recorded for this clone. V and J are TRBV27 and TRBJ1-2; 7 nucleotides line up with TRBD1. The CDR3 sequence is 15 residues long. V lost 5 bases, J lost 4 bases, and 10 bases stayed unmatched. Germline V lookup: CDR1 MNHEY, CDR2 SMNVEV (reference sequence). DNA for the CDR3: TGTGCCAGCAGTCCCGGACCCGACAGGGCCTATGGCTACACCTTC. Translation: CASSPGPDRAYGYTF.

This chain uses TRBV7-8 with TRBJ1-2, with D possibly being TRBD1 (5 bases). CDR3 size: 14 residues. V was shortened by 1 base and J by 4 bases, with 10 bases between the two germline ends. Germline V gene data show CDR1 as SGHVS and CDR2 as FQNEAQ. The chain's CDR3 is CASSLVGDSYGYTF. In DNA, the CDR3 is TGTGCCAGCAGCTTAGTAGGAGACAGCTATGGCTACACCTTC.

This clone was observed once. The rearrangement uses TRBV14 and TRBJ2-7; D not resolved. Germline CDR1 is SGHDN and CDR2 is FVKESK. This CDR3 is built from 11 residues. With 6 bases removed from V and 2 bases from J, the gap between germline ends came to 5 bases. The CDR3, as DNA: TGTGCCAGCAGTCAGACCTACGAGCAGTACTTC. It translates to CASSQTYEQYF.

The chain joins TRBV9 to TRBJ1-1; the D is unclear. The CDR3 is 13 amino acids. Germline V CDR1 and CDR2: SGDLS, YYNGEE. Trimming took off 4 bases at V and 1 base at J, with 8 bases between the two ends. The chain's CDR3 is CASSLGRNTEAFF. The CDR3 nucleotides read TGTGCCAGCAGCCTAGGGAGGAACACTGAAGCTTTCTTT.

The genes are TRBV9 and TRBJ2-1, with D perhaps matching TRBD2 (5 bases). CDR3 length: 13 amino acids. Germline loops: CDR1 SGDLS, CDR2 YYNGEE. Trimming stripped 3 bases from V and 10 bases from J, with 14 bases between. The CDR3 bases are TGTGCCAGCAGCGCCGCTCCGGGGTGGGAGCAGTTCTTC. It yields the protein CASSAAPGWEQFF.

The rearrangement joins TRBV2 to TRBJ1-2; D is perhaps TRBD1 (6 bases). Between the trimmed V and J ends, which lost 5 bases and 2 bases, there was a span of 15 bases. The CDR3 runs 15 residues. CDR1 is SNHLY and CDR2 is FYNNEI in the germline V gene. CDR3: CASSTMTGENYGYTF. DNA of the CDR3: TGTGCCAGCAGTACAATGACAGGTGAAAACTATGGCTACACCTTC. Based on the CDR3 plus reference TRBV2 and TRBJ1-2, the full variable domain is EPEVTQTPSHQVTQMGQEVILRCVPISNHLYFYWYRQILGQKVEFLVSFYNNEISEKSEIFDDQFSVERPDGSNFTLKIRSTKLEDSAMYFCASSTMTGENYGYTFGSGTRLTVV.

This clone was seen a few times. The chain employs TRBV3-1 (or the pseudogene TRBV3-2) and TRBJ1-2; D is ambiguous. The ends were cut back, 1 base at V and 5 bases at J, with 11 bases in the middle. The CDR3 covers 14 residues. The germline CDR1 and CDR2 sequences are LGHDT and YNNKEL (reference sequence). CDR3: CASSQALSRYGYTF. Written as DNA, the CDR3 is TGTGCCAGCAGCCAAGCCCTTTCGCGGTATGGCTACACCTTC.

This clone was detected only once. The chain recombines TRBV12-3 or TRBV12-4 with TRBJ2-5; 7 nucleotides line up with TRBD1. The CDR3 runs to 13 residues. V gave up 8 bases and J gave up 3 bases; unmatched junction bases: 6. CDR3 in amino acids: CASGRQGKETQYF. The CDR3, as DNA: TGTGCCAGCGGACGACAGGGAAAAGAGACCCAGTACTTC.

V and J are TRBV5-1 and TRBJ1-5; D possibly corresponds to TRBD1 (5 bases). The V gene lost 4 bases and the J gene lost 0 bases, with 11 bases spanning the gap. CDR1 and CDR2 from the germline V gene are SGHRS and YFSETQ. This CDR3 comprises 15 residues. CDR3 protein: CASSPGGVSNQPQHF. In nucleotides, the CDR3 is TGCGCCAGCAGCCCCGGGGGGGTTAGCAATCAGCCCCAGCATTTT.

The chain joins TRBV29-1 to TRBJ1-6; TRBD1 agrees at 11 bases. This CDR3 comprises 13 residues. CDR1 and CDR2 from the germline V gene are SQVTM and ANQGSEA. V dropped 5 bases and J dropped 10; count of bases not matched to a gene: 4. DNA for the CDR3: TGCAGCGTTTCGGGACAGGGGGGCTCACCCCTCCACTTT. Residues: CSVSGQGGSPLHF.

The chain combines TRBV2 with TRBJ1-1, with 8 bases fitting TRBD1. From germline, CDR1 is SNHLY and CDR2 FYNNEI. The CDR3 is 17 amino acids. The junction had 13 bases not matched to a gene; V was cut back by 7 bases and J by 0 bases. CDR3 sequence reads: CASNPLGQGLMNTEAFF. The CDR3 DNA sequence: TGTGCCAGCAACCCGTTAGGACAGGGCCTTATGAACACTGAAGCTTTCTTT.

The chain couples TRBV5-1 to TRBJ1-3; D is possibly TRBD1 (6 bases). V was shortened by 3 bases and J by 5 bases, with 12 bases between the two germline ends. This CDR3 has 14 amino acids. Germline assignment: CDR1 SGHRS and CDR2 YFSETQ. CDR3 loop: CASSYGQLRNTIYF. DNA of the CDR3: TGCGCCAGCAGCTATGGACAGCTTAGAAACACCATATATTTT.

The chain links TRBV28 to TRBJ1-1; 9 nucleotides line up with TRBD1. Unmatched junction bases numbered 10, after V lost 5 bases and J lost 3 bases. Germline V gene data show CDR1 as MDHEN and CDR2 as SYDVKM. CDR3 size: 16 residues. The CDR3 DNA sequence: TGTGCCAGCAGTCTTGTCGGACAGGGGAGGGACACTGAAGCTTTCTTT. Translating gives CASSLVGQGRDTEAFF.

The V call is TRBV28, the J call TRBJ1-1; 10 bases map to TRBD1. Trimming removed 7 bases from V and 11 bases from J; junction bases left unmatched: 13. The CDR3 length is 14 residues. Germline CDR1 reads MDHEN; CDR2 reads SYDVKM. The CDR3 sequence: CASIKDRGRFSAFF. CDR3 DNA: TGTGCCAGCATTAAAGACAGGGGGCGTTTCTCGGCTTTCTTT.

The V and J genes are TRBV4-2 and TRBJ2-7; the match to TRBD1 covers 8 bases. The trim removed 1 base at V and 3 bases at J, leaving 20 bases unmatched. The CDR3 totals 20 residues. Germline V lookup: CDR1 LGHNA, CDR2 YNFKEQ. Written as DNA, the CDR3 is TGTGCCAGCAGCCAAGGCGGGGTGACAGGGGCACCGGGACGAGGCTACGAGCAGTACTTC. This gives the protein CASSQGGVTGAPGRGYEQYF.

The V call is TRBV3-1 (or the pseudogene TRBV3-2), the J call TRBJ2-7; D call uncertain. Germline loops: CDR1 LGHDT, CDR2 YNNKEL (reference sequence). V was trimmed by 4 bases and J by 0 bases, leaving 7 bases between them. The CDR3 is 13 amino acids. CDR3 sequence reads: CASSPTVSYEQYF. The CDR3 nucleotides read TGTGCCAGCAGCCCTACAGTCTCCTACGAGCAGTACTTC.

This clone appeared a few times. The chain couples TRBV6-5 to TRBJ1-1; possibly TRBD1 for D (5 bases). V was shortened by 6 bases and J by 0 bases, with 11 bases between the two germline ends. Germline V gene lookup returns CDR1 MNHEY and CDR2 SVGAGI. The CDR3 spans 14 residues. CDR3 loop: CASRMGLMNTEAFF. For the CDR3, the DNA is TGTGCCAGCAGGATGGGACTGATGAACACTGAAGCTTTCTTT.

CDR3 sequence reads: CASGLYQGPNTEAFF. For the CDR3, the DNA is TGTGCTAGTGGTTTGTATCAGGGGCCGAACACTGAAGCTTTCTTT. This sequence joins TRBV12-5 and TRBJ1-1, with D maybe TRBD1 (6 bases). There are 15 residues in the CDR3. Trimming removed 2 bases from V and 1 base from J, with 11 bases in between. CDR1 LGHNT and CDR2 FRNRAP come from the germline V gene.

In this sample, this clone turned up once. The chain recombines TRBV9 with TRBJ1-2; D gene unclear. The CDR3 length is 11 residues. The V gene's germline CDR1 is SGDLS and CDR2 YYNGEE. Trimming stripped 0 bases from V and 8 bases from J, with 5 bases between. The CDR3: CASSVGGGYTF. In DNA form, the CDR3 reads TGTGCCAGCAGCGTAGGAGGGGGCTACACCTTC.

The chain combines TRBV5-5 with TRBJ2-2, with D possibly matching TRBD2 (6 bases). Germline CDR1 and CDR2: SGHKS and YYEKEE (reference sequence). CDR3 length equals 16 residues. The V and J ends lost 4 bases and 5 bases respectively, with 18 bases between them. In DNA, the CDR3 is TGTGCCAGCAGCCGGACCGCGGGACCGCCAACCGGGGAGCTGTTTTTT. Protein: CASSRTAGPPTGELFF.